This T cell receptor beta chain comes out of a study of blood T cell repertoires in COVID-19. Repertoires were generated with immunoSEQ multiplex PCR, while TCRdb's copy carries only in-frame clones and drops some. The data contain over 110,000 clones, approximately 79% of them singletons. This sequence was found in a man between 60 and 75 years old with acute or convalescent COVID-19. Sequenced: peripheral blood.

CDR3 nucleotides: TGCAGCGCTGGGACAGGGAACACTGAAGCTTTCTTT. Protein product: CSAGTGNTEAFF. The chain recombines TRBV29-1 with TRBJ1-1, with TRBD1 identical over 8 bases. The CDR3 loop spans 12 amino acids. J lost 1 base, V lost 7 bases, and 2 bases had no gene match. Looked up from germline, CDR1 is SQVTM and CDR2 is ANQGSEA. Full variable domain (remainder filled in from reference TRBV29-1 and TRBJ1-1): SAVISQKPSRDICQRGTSLTIQCQVDSQVTMMFWYRQQPGQSLTLIATANQGSEATYESGFVIDKFPISRPNLTFSTLTVSNMSPEDSSIYLCSAGTGNTEAFFGQGTRLTVV.